This T cell receptor beta chain originates from a study of CD8+ T cells in alopecia areata. At the level of the study: 7-10-week-old female C3H/HeJ mice were grafted with skin from spontaneously alopecic 6-12-month-old C3H/HeJ graft donors. General study findings and limits: Affected scalp, especially in alopecia totalis/universalis, had a higher clonality than normal scalp did. Mice showed clearer TCR sharing than patients did, a gap that was possibly HLA-related.

Sorting of pooled cutaneous lymph node cells used CD4, CD8alpha, NKG2D, NKG2ACE and other markers. Extraction and reverse transcription of RNA yielded cDNA as the sequencing template. This table comes from immunoSEQ multiplex PCR, and its TCRdb copy is limited to in-frame clones, with some not included. The record shows over 250,000 clones for this sample, with no singletons present. Germline V gives CDR1 NNHDY, CDR2 SYVADS. This CDR3 region has 14 residues. J lost 3 bases, V lost 5 bases, and 5 bases had no gene match. About this clone itself: The antigen remains unidentified. Germline and genes here are mouse. The read terminates 4 residues before the CDR3 end, so the remaining end is supplied by the germline J gene.

What was sequenced was CD4+ T cells sorted from a lymph node. The V and J genes are TRBV13-3 and TRBJ1-1; 9 nucleotides align to TRBD1. The clonotype was recovered from a C3H/HeJ mouse with alopecia areata. This strain has MHC haplotype H2-k. The CDR3 reads CASRKDRGYTEVFF. The DNA read from the CDR3 is TGTGCCAGCAGGAAGGACAGGGGATACACA.